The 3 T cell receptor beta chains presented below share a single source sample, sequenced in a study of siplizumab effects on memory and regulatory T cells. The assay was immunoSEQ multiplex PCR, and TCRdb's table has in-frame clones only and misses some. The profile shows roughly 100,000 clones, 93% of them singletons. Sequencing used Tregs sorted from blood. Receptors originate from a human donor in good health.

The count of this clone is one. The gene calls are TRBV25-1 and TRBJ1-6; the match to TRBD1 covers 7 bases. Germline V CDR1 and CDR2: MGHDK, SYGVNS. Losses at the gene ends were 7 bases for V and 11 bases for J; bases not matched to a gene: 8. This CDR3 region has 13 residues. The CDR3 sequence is CASTGTGETPLHF. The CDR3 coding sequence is TGTGCCAGCACCGGAACAGGGGAAACACCCCTCCACTTT.

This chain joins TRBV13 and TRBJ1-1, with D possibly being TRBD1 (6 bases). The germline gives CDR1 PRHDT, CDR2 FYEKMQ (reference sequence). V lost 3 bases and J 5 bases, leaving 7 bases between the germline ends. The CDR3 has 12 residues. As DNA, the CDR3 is TGTGCCAGCAGCTTCAGGGGTACTGAAGCTTTCTTT. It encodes CASSFRGTEAFF.

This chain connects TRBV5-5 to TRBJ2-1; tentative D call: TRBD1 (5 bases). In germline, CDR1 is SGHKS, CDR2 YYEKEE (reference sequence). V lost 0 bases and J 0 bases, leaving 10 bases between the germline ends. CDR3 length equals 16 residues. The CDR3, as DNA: TGTGCCAGCAGCTTGGTGCAGGGTAGCTCCTACAATGAGCAGTTCTTC. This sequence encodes CASSLVQGSSYNEQFF.